These 28 T cell receptor beta chains share one sample of origin, sequenced in a study of circulating and synovial CD4+ cells in juvenile arthritis. Repertoires were generated with immunoSEQ multiplex PCR, while TCRdb's copy carries only in-frame clones and drops some. The sample holds fewer than 35,000 clones; around 93% are singletons and the top ten take 2.9%. Sequenced input: CD4+ T cells from blood. Every receptor here comes from a human donor with juvenile idiopathic arthritis.

This chain joins TRBV28 and TRBJ1-2; the D is unclear. This CDR3 is built from 14 residues. The V and J ends lost 1 base and 1 base respectively, with 7 bases between them. Germline CDR1 is MDHEN and CDR2 is SYDVKM. CDR3 nucleotide sequence: TGTGCCAGCAGTTTATTCGGGAATAACTATGGCTACACCTTC. Translating it yields CASSLFGNNYGYTF.

The chain carries TRBV5-5 and TRBJ1-5; D uncertain. V was clipped by 3 bases and J by 5 bases, with 18 bases between them. CDR1 is SGHKS, CDR2 YYEKEE, per germline (reference sequence). The CDR3 loop spans 16 amino acids. The CDR3 sequence is CASSYYGPPRYQPQHF. The CDR3 region has the DNA TGTGCCAGCAGCTACTACGGCCCTCCGCGTTATCAGCCCCAGCATTTT.

This clone was observed a few times. The chain uses TRBV5-4 and TRBJ1-3; unclear D gene. The CDR3 has 13 amino acids. CDR1 and CDR2 (germline): SGHNT, YYREEE (reference sequence). The V end was cut by 0 bases, the J end by 4 bases, with 5 bases between. The CDR3 bases are TGTGCCAGCAGCTTGGAACAGGGAAACACCATATATTTT. Translation gives CASSLEQGNTIYF.

The V gene is TRBV6-1, the J gene TRBJ1-2; no clear D. Trimming took 6 bases from V and 4 from J, leaving 12 bases between them. CDR3 length: 13 amino acids. CDR1 is MNHNS and CDR2 is SASEGT in the germline V gene. CDR3: CASRSGGGYGYTF. Written as DNA, the CDR3 is TGTGCCAGCAGGTCCGGTGGCGGCTATGGCTACACCTTC.

The CDR3 DNA follows: TGTGCCTGGAGTACTAGGGGGAATGAGCAGTTCTTC. It yields the protein CAWSTRGNEQFF. The chain is built from TRBV30 and TRBJ2-1; D perhaps matches TRBD1 (6 bases). From germline, CDR1 is GTSNPN and CDR2 SVGIG (reference sequence). Trimming removed 2 bases from V and 7 bases from J, with 9 bases in between. The CDR3 consists of 12 residues.

The chain uses TRBV6-1 and TRBJ2-2; D gene ambiguous. Germline lookup yields CDR1 MNHNS and CDR2 SASEGT. This CDR3 has 13 amino acids. Deletions cut 7 bases from V and 8 bases from J, with 14 bases between. The CDR3 spells CASTLLGYGELFF. The CDR3 DNA reads as TGTGCCAGCACACTCCTCGGGTATGGGGAGCTGTTTTTT.

The chain recombines TRBV5-1 with TRBJ2-7; possibly TRBD1 for D (6 bases). CDR1 and CDR2 (germline): SGHRS, YFSETQ. V was clipped by 0 bases and J by 3 bases, with 16 bases between them. This CDR3 is 16 amino acids long. CDR3 sequence: CASSLGMGHPFYEQYF. The CDR3 DNA reads as TGCGCCAGCAGCTTGGGGATGGGACACCCATTCTACGAGCAGTACTTC.

The rearrangement uses TRBV29-1 and TRBJ2-2; D remains ambiguous. Trimming cost V 6 bases and J 4 bases, with 9 bases left between them. Germline values: CDR1 SQVTM, CDR2 ANQGSEA. CDR3 size: 12 residues. The CDR3 loop is CSVSRPTGELFF. CDR3 sequence (DNA): TGCAGCGTGAGTCGCCCCACCGGGGAGCTGTTTTTT.

The V and J genes are TRBV28 and TRBJ2-1, with D possibly TRBD2 on 6 matching bases. Trimming pared 4 bases from V and 0 bases from J, leaving 10 bases between. Germline lookup yields CDR1 MDHEN and CDR2 SYDVKM. The CDR3 is made up of 15 amino acids. CDR3 region: CASSSLASSYNEQFF. In DNA form, the CDR3 reads TGTGCCAGCAGTTCTCTAGCGAGCTCCTACAATGAGCAGTTCTTC.

The J gene is TRBJ2-7, the V gene TRBV6-5; 12 bases agree with TRBD2. Germline lookup yields CDR1 MNHEY and CDR2 SVGAGI. V lost 6 bases and J lost 5; bases outside the gene matches: 5. CDR3 length: 14 amino acids. CDR3 DNA sequence: TGTGCCAGCAGGCGACTAGCGGGGGCTCACGAGCAGTACTTC. Translation gives CASRRLAGAHEQYF.

The chain recombines TRBV7-3 with TRBJ2-1; 9 bases match TRBD1. Trimming at V came to 5 bases and at J to 12 bases, leaving 14 bases not matched to a gene. Looked up from germline, CDR1 is SGHTA and CDR2 is FQGTGA. The CDR3 is 15 amino acids. The DNA for the CDR3 is TGTGCCAGCAGCCCCGACAGGGGGTCCCTAAATTTGCAGTTCTTC. Translating it yields CASSPDRGSLNLQFF.

This clone appeared once. The chain links TRBV2 to TRBJ2-5; weak D call: TRBD1 (5 bases). Germline-derived CDR1 and CDR2 are SNHLY and FYNNEI. The CDR3 sequence is 16 residues long. V lost 7 bases and J 0 bases, leaving 18 bases between the germline ends. CDR3 region: CASKRWGSSNQETQYF. As DNA, the CDR3 is TGTGCCAGCAAACGATGGGGCAGTTCGAACCAAGAGACCCAGTACTTC. The full variable domain, in which reference TRBV2 and TRBJ2-5 provide the parts outside the CDR3, is EPEVTQTPSHQVTQMGQEVILRCVPISNHLYFYWYRQILGQKVEFLVSFYNNEISEKSEIFDDQFSVERPDGSNFTLKIRSTKLEDSAMYFCASKRWGSSNQETQYFGPGTRLLVL.

The V gene is TRBV12-5, the J gene TRBJ1-1; 7 bases map to TRBD1. The V gene's germline CDR1 is LGHNT and CDR2 FRNRAP. This CDR3 contains 17 residues. After removal of 4 bases from V and 5 bases from J, the junction contained 16 bases not matched to a gene. The CDR3 region has the DNA TGTGCTAGTGGTTCGGTAAGGGGACAGAAGAATTGGACTGAAGCTTTCTTT. Its translation is CASGSVRGQKNWTEAFF.

CDR3 bases: TGTGCCAGCAGCTTAGGGCAGTTCTACGAGCAGTACTTC. It encodes CASSLGQFYEQYF. The chain employs TRBV11-3 and TRBJ2-7; unclear D gene. This CDR3 contains 13 residues. V was pared by 1 base and J by 3 bases, with 7 bases between. Germline CDR1 SGHNT, CDR2 YENEEA.

The chain links TRBV6-1 to TRBJ2-6; D is unresolved. The V and J ends lost 7 bases and 3 bases respectively, with 7 bases between them. CDR1 and CDR2 from the germline V gene are MNHNS and SASEGT. This CDR3 has 13 residues. CDR3 amino acids: CASTPVGANVLTF. CDR3 in DNA: TGTGCCAGCACTCCGGTTGGGGCCAACGTCCTGACTTTC.

The V gene is TRBV5-5, the J gene TRBJ2-3, with TRBD1 matching over 7 bases. Germline V gene data show CDR1 as SGHKS and CDR2 as YYEKEE (reference sequence). Losses at the gene ends were 4 bases for V and 0 bases for J; bases not matched to a gene: 14. The CDR3 is made up of 18 amino acids. The CDR3 sequence: CASSPPGQQHHSTDTQYF. CDR3 sequence (DNA): TGTGCCAGCAGCCCACCGGGACAGCAACACCATAGCACAGATACGCAGTATTTT.

This chain uses TRBV9 with TRBJ2-3; 12 bases align to TRBD2. CDR1 and CDR2 (germline): SGDLS, YYNGEE. This CDR3 comprises 16 residues. The ends lost 4 bases at V and 4 bases at J; junction bases unmatched: 7. CDR3 loop: CASSNRLAGDPDTQYF. The DNA for the CDR3 is TGTGCCAGCAGCAATAGACTAGCGGGAGATCCAGATACGCAGTATTTT. Together with reference TRBV9 and TRBJ2-3, the CDR3 gives the full variable domain: DSGVTQTPKHLITATGQRVTLRCSPRSGDLSVYWYQQSLDQGLQFLIQYYNGEERAKGNILERFSAQQFPDLHSELNLSSLELGDSALYFCASSNRLAGDPDTQYFGPGTRLTVL.

The V gene is TRBV10-2, the J gene TRBJ1-5; 7 positions match TRBD1. Per germline, CDR1 WSHSY and CDR2 SAAADI. With V trimmed by 0 bases and J by 2 bases, 4 bases remained unmatched. The CDR3 is 16 residues long. CDR3: CASSESGRGGNQPQHF. The CDR3 DNA reads as TGCGCCAGCAGTGAGTCGGGCAGGGGGGGCAATCAGCCCCAGCATTTT.

This chain joins TRBV21-1 and TRBJ2-1; no check of the table's D call, TRBD2, against the DNA was made. TRBV21-1 is given as a pseudogene. There are 17 residues in the CDR3. CDR3 bases: TGTGCCAGCAGCAAAAAAGGATTGCCTAGGTCCTTGAATGAGCAGTTCTTC. The encoded protein is CASSKKGLPRSLNEQFF.

V is TRBV19 and J is TRBJ2-3; 7 nucleotides agree with TRBD1. The length of the CDR3 is 14 residues. Germline V gene sequence: CDR1 LNHDA, CDR2 SQIVND (reference sequence). With 6 bases clipped from V and 3 bases from J, the junction kept 6 bases outside the gene matches. This chain's CDR3 is CASRTGVVTDTQYF. The CDR3 DNA follows: TGTGCCAGTAGAACAGGGGTAGTAACAGATACGCAGTATTTT.

V and J are TRBV28 and TRBJ2-3, with 7 bases that match TRBD1. The CDR3 length is 11 residues. Germline loops: CDR1 MDHEN, CDR2 SYDVKM. The trim removed 6 bases at V and 9 bases at J, leaving 3 bases unmatched. As DNA, the CDR3 is TGTGCCAGCAGATGGGACAGAACGCAGTATTTT. Amino acids: CASRWDRTQYF. Together with reference TRBV28 and TRBJ2-3, the CDR3 gives the full variable domain: DVKVTQSSRYLVKRTGEKVFLECVQDMDHENMFWYRQDPGLGLRLIYFSYDVKMKEKGDIPEGYSVSREKKERFSLILESASTNQTSMYLCASRWDRTQYFGPGTRLTVL.

The chain joins TRBV7-9 to TRBJ2-7; a weak D match, TRBD1 (5 bases). The CDR3 has 14 amino acids. Germline CDR1 reads SEHNR; CDR2 reads FQNEAQ (reference sequence). The ends were cut back, 3 bases at V and 2 bases at J, with 11 bases in the middle. CDR3 sequence: CASSLIDRAYEQYF. The CDR3 DNA reads TGTGCCAGCAGCTTGATTGACAGAGCCTACGAGCAGTACTTC.

V and J are TRBV7-3 and TRBJ2-2; 7 bases fit TRBD1. The CDR3 totals 15 residues. V was pared by 5 bases and J by 5 bases, with 8 bases of the junction left unmatched. From germline, CDR1 is SGHTA and CDR2 FQGTGA. The CDR3 DNA reads as TGTGCCAGCAGCATCGACAGGGAACGAACCGGGGAGCTGTTTTTT. This translates into CASSIDRERTGELFF. Full variable domain (outside the CDR3, taken from reference TRBV7-3 and TRBJ2-2): GAGVSQTPSNKVTEKGKYVELRCDPISGHTALYWYRQSLGQGPEFLIYFQGTGAADDSGLPNDRFFAVRPEGSVSTLKIQRTERGDSAVYLCASSIDRERTGELFFGEGSRLTVL.

This clone was seen just once. The rearrangement links TRBV25-1 to TRBJ1-1; no clear D. Germline V gene lookup returns CDR1 MGHDK and CDR2 SYGVNS. The CDR3 covers 12 residues. Between the trimmed V and J ends, which lost 1 base and 11 bases, there was a span of 11 bases. CDR3 sequence reads: CASSEWSGRAFF. In DNA form, the CDR3 reads TGTGCCAGCAGTGAATGGAGCGGGCGTGCTTTCTTT.

The CDR3 loop reads CASSLDRRVGTQYF. DNA of the CDR3: TGTGCCAGCAGCTTGGATCGGAGGGTCGGGACCCAGTACTTC. The chain has TRBV5-8 and TRBJ2-5; tentative D call: TRBD2 (6 bases). This CDR3 comprises 14 residues. The germline V and J ends were trimmed by 0 bases and 7 bases, with 13 bases remaining between them. Germline lookup yields CDR1 SGHTS and CDR2 YDEGEE.

V is TRBV5-1 and J is TRBJ2-7, with D perhaps matching TRBD1 (5 bases). This CDR3 has 13 amino acids. Looked up from germline, CDR1 is SGHRS and CDR2 is YFSETQ. V was pared by 1 base and J by 4 bases, with 9 bases between. CDR3 protein: CASSLQQAYEQYF. CDR3 DNA: TGCGCCAGCAGCTTGCAACAGGCGTACGAGCAGTACTTC. Full variable domain (outside the CDR3, taken from reference TRBV5-1 and TRBJ2-7): KAGVTQTPRYLIKTRGQQVTLSCSPISGHRSVSWYQQTPGQGLQFLFEYFSETQRNKGNFPGRFSGRQFSNSRSEMNVSTLELGDSALYLCASSLQQAYEQYFGPGTRLTVT.

The chain has TRBV5-6 and TRBJ2-1; D is perhaps TRBD2 (5 bases). Trimming took off 2 bases at V and 3 bases at J, with 6 bases between the two ends. CDR1 is SGHDT, CDR2 YYEEEE, per germline. The CDR3 runs 13 residues. The CDR3 reads CASSLGLYNEQFF. The DNA of the CDR3 is TGTGCCAGCAGCTTAGGACTCTACAATGAGCAGTTCTTC. Complete variable domain (other parts from reference TRBV5-6 and TRBJ2-1): DAGVTQSPTHLIKTRGQQVTLRCSPKSGHDTVSWYQQALGQGPQFIFQYYEEEERQRGNFPDRFSGHQFPNYSSELNVNALLLGDSALYLCASSLGLYNEQFFGPGTRLTVL.

This chain uses TRBV9 with TRBJ2-3, with a weak D call TRBD2 (7 bases). CDR1 is SGDLS and CDR2 is YYNGEE in the germline V gene. The CDR3 runs to 16 residues. Trimming removed 4 bases from V and 0 bases from J, with 15 bases in between. As DNA, the CDR3 is TGTGCCAGCAGCCCTAGGGGGGGGACTAGCACAGATACGCAGTATTTT. Protein: CASSPRGGTSTDTQYF.